The entry below describes one T cell receptor beta chain. Its specificity is unknown. One end of the junction varies from germline; a read error may be responsible. The data are from a study of beta chain features in type 1 diabetes. Study background: Examination covered under 110 million sorted cells spanning all samples.

Overall study findings and caveats: For type 1 diabetes patients, VDJ junctions showed fewer insertions and more deletions. Still unanswered here is whether HLA type influences TCRB rearrangement. Sequencing used cDNA, and cells with high TCR expression could therefore be over-represented.

The CDR3 has 14 amino acids. Germline CDR1 SNHLY, CDR2 FYNNEI. The investigators reverse transcribed all of the isolated RNA, so they sequenced expressed TCRB transcripts. TCRdb's table, derived via immunoSEQ multiplex PCR, lists solely in-frame clones and lacks some. Altogether some 160,000 clones are present, less than 9.5% being singletons, with the ten largest covering about 2.5%. This sequence originates from a woman aged 18-30 years in good health. The sequenced material came from central memory CD4+ T cells from blood. The chain combines TRBV2 with TRBJ2-1, with 8 bases lining up with TRBD1. This chain's CDR3 is CASMGQGAGNERFF. CDR3 coding DNA: TGTGCCAGCATGGGGCAGGGGGCGGGGAATGAGCGGTTCTTC.